These 18 T cell receptor beta chains originate from one sample sequenced in a study of cytomegalovirus exposure and HLA in healthy donors (dated by TCRdb to 2016 to 2017). Library generation was performed with the immunoSEQ multiplex PCR assay. A mixture of 60 forward primers for TCR Vbeta segments and 13 reverse primers for TCR Jbeta segments was used in the multiplex PCR. In TCRdb, the immuneACCESS table is reduced to in-frame sequences with V and J assigned. These tables do not hold every clone; where another copy was compared, an unresolved V gene accounts for under half, and the others remain unexplained. Counted in this sample were 110,000 or so clones; 60% to 85% of them appeared once. The ten largest account for around 1.3% of the sample. Specimen: PBMCs. All receptors derive from a man between 35 and 55 years old in good health and CMV-seronegative.

The gene calls are TRBV5-1 and TRBJ2-7; 9 bases line up with TRBD1. CDR1 is SGHRS, CDR2 YFSETQ, per germline. This CDR3 contains 16 residues. Losses at the gene ends were 6 bases for V and 6 bases for J; bases not matched to a gene: 16. Here the CDR3 DNA reads TGCGCCAGCACTCGGGGTGGGGGGGACAGGGCGAGCGAGCAGTACTTC. It translates to CASTRGGGDRASEQYF.

The chain combines TRBV7-9 with TRBJ2-1, with 13 bases aligning to TRBD2. CDR3 size: 17 residues. V lost 2 bases, J lost 4 bases, and 5 bases stayed unmatched. CDR1 is SEHNR, CDR2 FQNEAQ, per germline (reference sequence). CDR3 in amino acids: CASSLPGLAGMYNEQFF. As DNA, the CDR3 is TGTGCCAGCAGCTTACCGGGACTAGCGGGGATGTACAATGAGCAGTTCTTC.

The chain uses TRBV6-5 and TRBJ2-1; the D is unclear. The CDR3 is 14 residues long. V was cut by 2 bases and J by 3 bases, with 8 bases left in between. CDR1 MNHEY and CDR2 SVGAGI come from the germline V gene. CDR3: CASSYDDNYNEQFF. CDR3 DNA: TGTGCCAGCAGTTACGACGACAACTACAATGAGCAGTTCTTC.

The chain links TRBV19 to TRBJ2-2; D possibly corresponds to TRBD1 (5 bases). CDR3 length: 18 amino acids. From germline, CDR1 is LNHDA and CDR2 SQIVND (reference sequence). Trimming left V 0 bases short and J 2 bases short, with 16 bases between. The CDR3 nucleotides read TGTGCCAGTAGTATAGATCAGGGCAGCGCGCTTAACACCGGGGAGCTGTTTTTT. Translating gives CASSIDQGSALNTGELFF.

This clone has just a few counts. The chain couples TRBV19 to TRBJ1-6; no clear D. The germline gives CDR1 LNHDA, CDR2 SQIVND (reference sequence). With 3 bases removed from V and 9 bases from J, the gap between germline ends came to 12 bases. CDR3 size: 14 residues. CDR3 sequence (DNA): TGTGCCAGTAGTATGGTCAGTTCGGGTTCACCCCTCCACTTT. This encodes CASSMVSSGSPLHF. The full variable domain, with the rest looked up from reference TRBV19 and TRBJ1-6, is DGGITQSPKYLFRKEGQNVTLSCEQNLNHDAMYWYRQDPGQGLRLIYYSQIVNDFQKGDIAEGYSVSREKKESFPLTVTSAQKNPTAFYLCASSMVSSGSPLHFGNGTRLTVT.

This chain uses TRBV29-1 with TRBJ1-2; perhaps TRBD1 as D (6 bases). The CDR3 covers 12 residues. Germline CDR1 reads SQVTM; CDR2 reads ANQGSEA. V was shortened by 2 bases and J by 7 bases, with 11 bases between the two germline ends. The CDR3 DNA reads TGCAGCGTTGAATTGCAGGGGAGTGGCTACACCTTC. Translation gives CSVELQGSGYTF.

This clone was counted between two and nine times. The chain employs TRBV6-6 and TRBJ1-4; D is possibly TRBD1 (6 bases). The V gene lost 4 bases and the J gene lost 7 bases, with 19 bases spanning the gap. CDR1 MNHNY and CDR2 SVGAGI come from the germline V gene (reference sequence). CDR3 length: 16 residues. The CDR3 DNA sequence: TGTGCCAGCAGTTCAGAAACAGGGATTTACGGTGAAAAACTGTTTTTT. Its translation is CASSSETGIYGEKLFF.

CDR3 bases: TGTGCCACCAGCGGCCCCAGCGGGGCCTCGGTTAATGAGCAGTTCTTC. Its protein product is CATSGPSGASVNEQFF. The V and J genes are TRBV15 and TRBJ2-1; 7 bases agree with TRBD2. The germline CDR1 and CDR2 sequences are LNHNV and YYDKDF (reference sequence). The CDR3 extends over 16 amino acids. The trim removed 5 bases at V and 7 bases at J, leaving 14 bases unmatched.

The genes are TRBV11-3 and TRBJ2-5; D ambiguous. V was cut by 5 bases and J by 0 bases, with 10 bases left in between. Germline loops: CDR1 SGHNT, CDR2 YENEEA. The CDR3 has 14 amino acids. CDR3: CASSTPRDQETQYF. CDR3 nucleotides: TGTGCCAGCAGCACTCCCCGGGACCAAGAGACCCAGTACTTC.

This chain joins TRBV6-1 and TRBJ2-3, with a tentative D call TRBD2 (6 bases). The CDR3 has 14 residues. Trimming removed 3 bases from V and 6 bases from J, with 13 bases in between. The germline V gene encodes CDR1 MNHNS and CDR2 SASEGT. The CDR3 loop is CASSDVGGRDTQYF. CDR3 sequence (DNA): TGTGCCAGCAGTGATGTTGGTGGGAGGGATACGCAGTATTTT.

The rearrangement joins TRBV7-9 to TRBJ2-5; TRBD1 matches at 10 bases. From germline, CDR1 is SEHNR and CDR2 FQNEAQ (reference sequence). This CDR3 comprises 14 residues. Losses at the gene ends were 7 bases for V and 7 bases for J; bases not matched to a gene: 9. This CDR3 reads CASTGTGVIVTQYF. DNA of the CDR3: TGTGCCAGCACCGGGACAGGGGTGATAGTGACCCAGTACTTC.

The chain links TRBV4-2 to TRBJ2-3, with 13 nucleotides matching TRBD2. The V gene's germline CDR1 is LGHNA and CDR2 YNFKEQ. With 4 bases clipped from V and 1 base from J, the junction kept 5 bases outside the gene matches. The CDR3 contains 17 residues. CDR3 sequence reads: CASSRGLAGVRTDTQYF. CDR3 bases: TGTGCCAGCAGCCGAGGACTAGCGGGGGTTCGCACAGATACGCAGTATTTT.

This clone was found once. The chain joins TRBV9 to TRBJ2-1, with 7 bases identical to TRBD2. V lost 3 bases and J lost 3; bases outside the gene matches: 9. The CDR3 length is 16 residues. Germline V lookup: CDR1 SGDLS, CDR2 YYNGEE. CDR3 nucleotides: TGTGCCAGCAGCGGGGGGGGGTTCTCCGGCTACAATGAGCAGTTCTTC. Translating gives CASSGGGFSGYNEQFF.

The V gene is TRBV9, the J gene TRBJ2-3; 10 bases fit TRBD2. V was pared by 4 bases and J by 2 bases, with 16 bases of the junction left unmatched. The CDR3 length is 19 residues. Germline V gene lookup returns CDR1 SGDLS and CDR2 YYNGEE. CDR3 in amino acids: CASSNPGASGGLNTDTQYF. The CDR3 coding sequence is TGTGCCAGCAGCAATCCTGGGGCTAGCGGGGGACTCAACACAGATACGCAGTATTTT.

The chain combines TRBV5-6 with TRBJ2-7, with no clear D. The CDR3 loop spans 14 amino acids. The germline CDR1 and CDR2 sequences are SGHDT and YYEEEE. The germline V and J ends were trimmed by 2 bases and 3 bases, with 12 bases remaining between them. CDR3 amino acids: CASSFGLKDYEQYF. The CDR3 nucleotides are TGTGCCAGCAGCTTCGGTCTGAAAGACTACGAGCAGTACTTC. The variable domain in full, with the rest retrieved from reference TRBV5-6 and TRBJ2-7, is DAGVTQSPTHLIKTRGQQVTLRCSPKSGHDTVSWYQQALGQGPQFIFQYYEEEERQRGNFPDRFSGHQFPNYSSELNVNALLLGDSALYLCASSFGLKDYEQYFGPGTRLTVT.

The J gene is TRBJ1-2, the V gene TRBV5-6; D uncertain. CDR1 is SGHDT, CDR2 YYEEEE, per germline. V was trimmed by 2 bases and J by 3 bases, leaving 8 bases between them. There are 13 residues in the CDR3. This chain's CDR3 is CASSFGTDYGYTF. The CDR3 bases are TGTGCCAGCAGCTTTGGAACAGACTATGGCTACACCTTC. Variable domain in full (rest from reference TRBV5-6 and TRBJ1-2): DAGVTQSPTHLIKTRGQQVTLRCSPKSGHDTVSWYQQALGQGPQFIFQYYEEEERQRGNFPDRFSGHQFPNYSSELNVNALLLGDSALYLCASSFGTDYGYTFGSGTRLTVV.

The gene calls are TRBV5-5 and TRBJ2-1; 11 bases map to TRBD2. Germline CDR1 and CDR2: SGHKS and YYEKEE (reference sequence). Trimming removed 4 bases from V and 7 bases from J; junction bases left unmatched: 16. The CDR3 extends over 18 amino acids. CDR3 sequence: CASSGTGTSGTLANEQFF. As DNA, the CDR3 is TGTGCCAGCAGCGGAACCGGGACTAGCGGAACCTTAGCGAATGAGCAGTTCTTC. The whole variable domain, remainder taken from reference TRBV5-5 and TRBJ2-1, is DAGVTQSPTHLIKTRGQQVTLRCSPISGHKSVSWYQQVLGQGPQFIFQYYEKEERGRGNFPDRFSARQFPNYSSELNVNALLLGDSALYLCASSGTGTSGTLANEQFFGPGTRLTVL.

The CDR3: CASSPYLEETQYF. DNA for the CDR3: TGTGCCAGCAGCCCCTATCTCGAAGAGACCCAGTACTTC. The chain joins TRBV13 to TRBJ2-5; D is unclear. V lost 5 bases to trimming and J lost 3 bases, with 10 bases between them. CDR3 length: 13 residues. Per germline, CDR1 PRHDT and CDR2 FYEKMQ (reference sequence).